These 12 T cell receptor beta chains came from one sample sequenced in a study of T cell responses to AZD1222 COVID-19 vaccine. The table came from immunoSEQ multiplex PCR; TCRdb's copy has only in-frame clones and leaves some out. The sample has 170,000 or so clones, 87% seen once. The starting material was peripheral blood, obtained on day 0 of AZD1222 vaccination. The receptors come from an adult in good health.

V is TRBV10-3 and J is TRBJ2-5; D call uncertain. The CDR3 spans 14 residues. Germline V CDR1 and CDR2: ENHRY, SYGVKD. Trimming took 3 bases from V and 6 from J, leaving 14 bases between them. The CDR3 reads CAISDTTSGKTQYF. DNA for the CDR3: TGTGCCATCAGTGATACTACTTCTGGGAAGACCCAGTACTTC.

This CDR3 reads CASSQRRGRAEEQYF. CDR3 coding DNA: TGTGCCAGCAGCCAGAGGCGCGGGAGGGCCGAGGAGCAGTACTTC. This chain uses TRBV3-1 (or the pseudogene TRBV3-2) with TRBJ2-7, with TRBD2 matching over 9 bases. V gave up 3 bases and J gave up 7 bases; unmatched junction bases: 10. Germline V gene sequence: CDR1 LGHDT, CDR2 YNNKEL (reference sequence). The CDR3 extends over 15 amino acids.

This clone was detected once. The chain uses TRBV4-1 and TRBJ2-1; 15 bases agree with TRBD2. V lost 4 bases and J lost 8; bases outside the gene matches: 6. Per the germline V gene, CDR1 is MGHRA and CDR2 is YSYEKL. This CDR3 region has 16 residues. In DNA, the CDR3 is TGCGCCAGCAGCCTGAGGACTAGCGGGAGGGTGGATGAGCAGTTCTTC. It encodes CASSLRTSGRVDEQFF.

The gene calls are TRBV24-1 and TRBJ2-2, with a possible D match to TRBD1 (5 bases). This CDR3 is 12 amino acids long. The V end was cut by 10 bases, the J end by 1 base, with 6 bases between. In germline, CDR1 is KGHDR, CDR2 SFDVKD. The CDR3 nucleotides read TGTGCCACGCAGGGGAACACCGGGGAGCTGTTTTTT. Its protein product is CATQGNTGELFF.

The CDR3 protein is CASSFTAGALWETQYF. Here the CDR3 DNA reads TGTGCCAGCAGTTTTACGGCGGGGGCCCTGTGGGAGACCCAGTACTTC. The gene calls are TRBV28 and TRBJ2-5; weak D call: TRBD2 (7 bases). The CDR3 has 16 residues. V lost 3 bases and J 5 bases, leaving 19 bases between the germline ends. The germline CDR1 and CDR2 sequences are MDHEN and SYDVKM.

J is TRBJ2-7 and V is TRBV7-9; possible D gene TRBD2, 5 bases. The CDR3 is made up of 14 amino acids. The V and J ends lost 5 bases and 5 bases respectively, with 16 bases between them. Germline V CDR1 and CDR2: SEHNR, FQNEAQ (reference sequence). CDR3 sequence (DNA): TGTGCCAGCAGCCCCTCGGGGATAGTCAACGAGCAGTACTTC. It is translated as CASSPSGIVNEQYF.

The chain combines TRBV28 with TRBJ2-1; TRBD1 agrees at 7 bases. The germline V gene encodes CDR1 MDHEN and CDR2 SYDVKM. This CDR3 spans 17 amino acids. The V gene end was trimmed by 4 bases and the J gene end by 6 bases; junction bases not matched to a gene: 15. CDR3 sequence reads: CASSSRTNRGPSNEQFF. The CDR3 nucleotides are TGTGCCAGCAGTTCCCGGACCAACAGGGGACCCTCCAATGAGCAGTTCTTC.

The chain links TRBV18 to TRBJ1-2; 9 nucleotides match TRBD1. V lost 6 bases to trimming and J lost 2 bases; unmatched junction nucleotides: 7. CDR1 and CDR2 from the germline V gene are KGHSH and LQKENI. The CDR3 runs to 15 residues. This CDR3 is CASSPGTGMNYGYTF. The CDR3 nucleotides read TGTGCCAGCTCCCCGGGGACAGGGATGAACTATGGCTACACCTTC.

This clone was detected once. The V and J genes are TRBV6-5 and TRBJ1-2; D gene ambiguous. Trimming pared 7 bases from V and 3 bases from J, leaving 12 bases between. Germline values: CDR1 MNHEY, CDR2 SVGAGI. The length of the CDR3 is 13 residues. CDR3 residues: CASTITLYYGYTF. The CDR3 bases are TGTGCCAGCACCATCACTCTATACTATGGCTACACCTTC.

The gene calls are TRBV7-9 and TRBJ1-2, with D possibly matching TRBD1 (6 bases). The germline V gene has CDR1 SEHNR and CDR2 FQNEAQ (reference sequence). The V end was cut by 7 bases, the J end by 7 bases, with 28 bases between. This CDR3 region has 17 residues. The CDR3 nucleotides are TGTGCCAGCACCCCTAGAGGGGTACAGGGATTAATGGGTGGCTACACCTTC. Protein sequence: CASTPRGVQGLMGGYTF.

The chain recombines TRBV7-3 with TRBJ1-1, with TRBD1 matching 7 bases. Germline CDR1 is SGHTA and CDR2 is FQGTGA. With 5 bases clipped from V and 6 bases from J, the junction kept 12 bases outside the gene matches. The CDR3 has 15 amino acids. CDR3 in amino acids: CASSPRQGTSAEAFF. The CDR3 DNA is TGTGCCAGCAGCCCCCGACAGGGTACTTCGGCTGAAGCTTTCTTT. Combining the CDR3 with reference TRBV7-3 and TRBJ1-1 gives the whole variable domain GAGVSQTPSNKVTEKGKYVELRCDPISGHTALYWYRQSLGQGPEFLIYFQGTGAADDSGLPNDRFFAVRPEGSVSTLKIQRTERGDSAVYLCASSPRQGTSAEAFFGQGTRLTVV.

The chain employs TRBV6-5 and TRBJ1-2; 8 bases agree with TRBD1. The CDR3 loop spans 14 amino acids. Trimming took 6 bases from V and 4 from J; bases not matched to a gene: 7. Germline-derived CDR1 and CDR2 are MNHEY and SVGAGI. The CDR3 reads CASSPTGDTYGYTF. The CDR3 bases are TGTGCCAGCAGCCCGACAGGGGACACCTATGGCTACACCTTC.